This TCR beta chain is from a study of T cells in Graves' hyperthyroidism and ophthalmopathy. CDR3 length: 13 amino acids. Germline CDR1 SGDLS, CDR2 YYNGEE. V lost 0 bases, J lost 10 bases, and 8 bases lay in between. A word on this clonotype: This may be a read error, as it is one base from a much larger clone. Because it lacks the conserved phenylalanine or tryptophan at the end, this CDR3 is likely a read error.

Amplified regions were TCR beta CDR3 sequences from RNA transcripts. TCR CDR3 regions were first amplified by RT-PCR with HTBI primers. TCRdb passed the multiplex PCR reads through MiXCR, listing each CDR3 protein once. The table lists 500,000 to 800,000 distinct CDR3 sequences, just under 45% of them singletons. Input material: peripheral blood or thyroid tissue (not recorded which). This rearrangement joins TRBV9 to TRBJ1-6; D remains unclear. This clonotype originated in an adult man with Graves' disease, either hyperthyroidism or ophthalmopathy (not recorded which). This chain's CDR3 is CASSVAVGSPLHL. CDR3 DNA: TGTGCCAGCAGCGTAGCAGTTGGATCACCCCTCCACCTT.